Only one count was recorded for the clone carrying this TCR beta chain. The target antigen is unknown. Profiled with immunoSEQ multiplex PCR; TCRdb holds only in-frame clones, not every one. The sample comprises 150,000 or so clones, less than 95% of which are singletons, and around 4% rests with the top ten. The data are from a study of T cell responses to AZD1222 COVID-19 vaccine. Study-level background: It was second doses at about 4 or about 12 weeks that were pooled.

Study-level points and caveats: Among those given AZD1222, only six were seropositive at baseline.

Trimming cost V 6 bases and J 4 bases, with 9 bases left between them. The CDR3 consists of 12 residues. Sequenced here: peripheral blood, sampled on day 0 of AZD1222 vaccination. V usage is TRBV12-3 or TRBV12-4 and J usage is TRBJ1-2; D ambiguous. This receptor was taken from an adult in good health. CDR3 sequence reads: CASSLTSYGYTF. The CDR3 DNA sequence: TGTGCCAGCAGCCTCACGTCCTATGGCTACACCTTC.